This T cell receptor beta chain derives from a study of a mutant IDH1 vaccine in newly diagnosed glioma. Overall study context: Patients got their first vaccination 4-6 weeks after radiotherapy alone, or with temozolomide cycles.

Time point meaning: week 35, safety follow-up. Doses consisted of 300 ug of mutant IDH1 20-mer peptide each, paired with topical imiquimod. For this clone: The target antigen is unknown.

Only in-frame clones appear in the TCRdb table, and some are missing; sequencing was by immunoSEQ multiplex PCR. The data show some 60,000 clones, with roughly 79% seen just once and less than 7% held by the top ten. Trimming took 5 bases from V and 4 from J, leaving 17 bases between them. CDR3 length: 16 amino acids. CDR1 is LNHDA, CDR2 SQIVND, per germline (reference sequence). Sequencing used PBMCs, obtained from a glioma patient whose treatment included an IDH1 peptide vaccine. This sequence joins TRBV19 and TRBJ2-2; TRBD1 or TRBD2 may be the D gene (5 bases each). The TCR was taken from a middle-aged man with glioma. The CDR3 loop is CASSSPPGRVTGELFF. CDR3 coding DNA: TGTGCCAGTAGTTCCCCCCCGGGACGGGTCACCGGGGAGCTGTTTTTT. Variable domain in full (rest from reference TRBV19 and TRBJ2-2): DGGITQSPKYLFRKEGQNVTLSCEQNLNHDAMYWYRQDPGQGLRLIYYSQIVNDFQKGDIAEGYSVSREKKESFPLTVTSAQKNPTAFYLCASSSPPGRVTGELFFGEGSRLTVL.